Given below is one TCR beta chain in context. Its antigen is as yet unknown. The same CDR3 arises from other DNA sequences in this sample as well. PCR employed 60 Vbeta and 13 Jbeta primers. Generated by immunoSEQ multiplex PCR, the TCRdb table keeps only in-frame clones and is missing some. Among about 110,000 clones, about 59% were seen once, and the ten largest hold 3.8%. The data stem from a study of cytomegalovirus exposure and HLA in healthy donors. Study-wide results and limits: Relative to equally common others, HLA-associated TCR beta chains showed greater clonal expansion in a later analysis. Later analysis associated a missense DCLRE1C variant with TCR beta V- and J-gene trimming.

Nominal health characterized the donors when sampled, though unrecorded immune exposures were likely. CDR3 length equals 14 residues. Unmatched junction bases numbered 7, after V lost 3 bases and J lost 6 bases. Germline V gives CDR1 SGHNT, CDR2 YENEEA. Sequenced material: PBMCs. The receptor was isolated from a man aged 25-45 years in good health and CMV-seropositive. The chain recombines TRBV11-3 with TRBJ2-7, with 8 bases lining up with TRBD2. Here the CDR3 DNA reads TGTGCCAGCAGCTTTAGGGCGGGGGGTGGCGAGCAGTACTTC. As protein: CASSFRAGGGEQYF.